This TCR beta chain appears in the sequencing data of a study of CD8+ T cells in alopecia areata. The CDR3 runs 15 residues. Losses at the gene ends were 2 bases for V and 0 bases for J; bases not matched to a gene: 5. The germline V gene has CDR1 NNHNN and CDR2 SYGAGS (reference sequence). RNA extraction and reverse transcription yielded cDNA as sequencing template. The protocol was immunoSEQ multiplex PCR, while the TCRdb copy is restricted to in-frame clones and leaves out a portion. The data list about 110,000 clones, none observed once; about 20% falls to the top ten. This clone was counted between two and nine times. Mouse gene names apply. The read halts 4 residues ahead of the CDR3 end, with the missing end drawn from the germline J gene.

This receptor was identified in a C3H/HeJ mouse with alopecia areata. The strain's MHC haplotype is H2-k. The V call is TRBV13-2, the J call TRBJ2-7, with TRBD1 matching over 7 bases. Source material: lesional skin. The part of the CDR3 DNA that was read is TGTGCCAGCGGTGAGCCGGGACAGCACTCCTAT. Its translation is CASGEPGQHSY. The full CDR3 sequence reads CASGEPGQHSYEQYF.